The present T cell receptor beta chain was sequenced within a study of blood T cell repertoires in COVID-19. Background on the study: Donors in the United States, Italy and Spain gave samples during acute or convalescent COVID-19. Sources were T cells, B-cell-depleted T cells, or PBMCs; the material itself was cDNA or gDNA.

Per germline, CDR1 LGHNT and CDR2 FRNRAP. The length of the CDR3 is 16 residues. The ends lost 3 bases at V and 7 bases at J; junction bases unmatched: 9. Authors' methods: Nucleated cell number was recorded as an estimate derived from reference gene primer amplification. The table came from immunoSEQ multiplex PCR; TCRdb's copy has only in-frame clones and leaves some out. V, J and clone size are taken as reported in that table, and D and trimming were inferred from the DNA itself. The sample has about 82,000 clones, about 80% seen once. The clonotype originates from a woman aged 40 to 49 with active or convalescent COVID-19. The sequencing sample was made of peripheral blood. The V and J genes are TRBV12-5 and TRBJ1-6; 7 bases map to TRBD1. CDR3 sequence (DNA): TGTGCTAGTGGTTTACTGACAGGGCCTATCAATTCACCCCTCCACTTT. Translated: CASGLLTGPINSPLHF. Supplemented by reference TRBV12-5 and TRBJ1-6, the full variable domain reads DARVTQTPRHKVTEMGQEVTMRCQPILGHNTVFWYRQTMMQGLELLAYFRNRAPLDDSGMPKDRFSAEMPDATLATLKIQPSEPRDSAVYFCASGLLTGPINSPLHFGNGTRLTVT.